The 7 T cell receptor beta chains below all came from one sample that was sequenced in a study of early T cells in non-severe SARS-CoV-2 infection. TCRdb re-analysed the 5' RACE reads in MiXCR, keeping a single row per CDR3 protein. The sample has about 60,000 distinct CDR3 sequences; around 12% are singletons. Sequenced input: whole blood. These receptors all stem from an adult who was a healthcare worker with PCR-confirmed SARS-CoV-2 infection or an uninfected control (not recorded which).

This clonotype was picked up a small number of times. The rearrangement links TRBV28 to TRBJ2-1; 8 nucleotides match TRBD2. V gave up 5 bases and J gave up 2 bases; unmatched junction bases: 5. CDR1 is MDHEN, CDR2 SYDVKM, per germline. The CDR3 sequence is 15 residues long. CDR3 amino acids: CASSHGLAPYNEQFF. The CDR3, as DNA: TGTGCCAGCAGTCATGGACTAGCCCCCTACAATGAGCAGTTCTTC.

The gene calls are TRBV6-5 and TRBJ2-7, with 14 bases identical to TRBD2. This CDR3 comprises 15 residues. Germline lookup yields CDR1 MNHEY and CDR2 SVGAGI. V was pared by 4 bases and J by 6 bases, with 5 bases of the junction left unmatched. The CDR3 protein is CASSWTSGRTTEQYF. Here the CDR3 DNA reads TGTGCCAGCAGTTGGACTAGCGGGAGGACCACCGAGCAGTACTTC.

This clonotype was detected ten times or more. This chain joins TRBV3-1 and TRBJ1-5, with D uncertain. The CDR3 totals 14 residues. V was pared by 3 bases and J by 5 bases, with 11 bases between. The germline CDR1 and CDR2 sequences are LGHDT and YNNKEL (reference sequence). The CDR3 bases are TGTGCCAGCAGCCATGGCAGGCAGGATCAGCCCCAGCATTTT. Translation: CASSHGRQDQPQHF.

V is TRBV27 and J is TRBJ2-7; 8 bases are shared with TRBD1. V trimming: 7 bases; J trimming: 6 bases; junction bases outside the gene matches: 14. Looked up from germline, CDR1 is MNHEY and CDR2 is SMNVEV (reference sequence). This CDR3 is built from 15 residues. Here the CDR3 reads CASTSLGQGPGEQYF. CDR3 in DNA: TGTGCCAGCACCTCACTCGGACAGGGCCCTGGCGAGCAGTACTTC.

This chain uses TRBV6-6 with TRBJ2-1; the match to TRBD2 covers 9 bases. CDR1 and CDR2 (germline): MNHNY, SVGAGI (reference sequence). After removal of 0 bases from V and 5 bases from J, the junction contained 5 bases not matched to a gene. The CDR3 covers 16 residues. The CDR3 nucleotides are TGTGCCAGCAGTTACTCGATCGCGGGAGGGGACAATGAGCAGTTCTTC. Translating gives CASSYSIAGGDNEQFF.

This clonotype appeared a few times. V gene TRBV5-4 combines with J gene TRBJ2-3; tentatively, D is TRBD2 (6 bases). The germline V and J ends were trimmed by 0 bases and 2 bases, with 13 bases remaining between them. Germline lookup yields CDR1 SGHNT and CDR2 YYREEE (reference sequence). This CDR3 comprises 16 residues. CDR3 coding DNA: TGTGCCAGCAGCTTGGGTCGGCGGGGAGTCACAGATACGCAGTATTTT. Translation: CASSLGRRGVTDTQYF.

This clonotype was observed at least ten times. V and J are TRBV20-1 and TRBJ1-4, with D uncertain. Germline V gives CDR1 DFQATT, CDR2 SNEGSKA (reference sequence). Trimming stripped 3 bases from V and 4 bases from J, with 12 bases between. The CDR3 consists of 14 residues. Here the CDR3 reads CSARSGRLNEKLFF. The CDR3 bases are TGCAGTGCTAGGAGTGGACGGCTTAATGAAAAACTGTTTTTT.